This T cell receptor (beta chain) was identified in a study of cytomegalovirus exposure and HLA in healthy donors (TCRdb year 2017). Describing the broader study: According to an earlier analysis of a few hundred of the donors, about 179 million T cells yielded roughly 110 million unique TCR beta sequences and about 280 Gb of sequence data. Around 320 gigabases of sequencing data and approximately 93 million unique TCR sequences were included in an early release covering under 650 HLA-typed donors. Of the approximately 400 genotyped donors, about 80% fell in the genetic ancestry cluster associated with self-reported Caucasian donors. The aim of the study was to test whether cataloging public T cell receptors could identify signatures of past pathogen exposure. Using immunosequencing, the study profiled T cell repertoires from some 670 subjects and related those repertoires to cytomegalovirus serostatus. A separate validation cohort of 100 to 150 different subjects was used in addition to the approximately 700-subject first cohort. The study combined high-throughput TCR immunosequencing, statistical association of individual TCRs with disease status, and machine learning to predict cytomegalovirus infection status. In a later analysis, previously published TCR beta repertoires from 500 to 750 donors were re-analyzed and high-resolution HLA genotyping was added so that TCR occurrence patterns could be studied. In the later analysis, no new phenotypic data were used to find candidate immune exposures; instead, reliance was placed on TCR beta sequences and their occurrence across donors. An earlier analysis of about 620 of the donors applied high-throughput TCR beta sequencing to assess whether each TCR beta V gene segment acted as functional or pseudogenic. Donor age, sex, ethnicity and CMV serostatus were compiled together with the repertoire data. A later genetic analysis took genome-wide SNP genotypes for about three fifths of the roughly 700 donors and used that subset as a discovery cohort. Every repertoire in the discovery cohort had been generated on one and the same sequencing platform. Both class I and class II loci were covered by HLA typing, at four-digit resolution. Typing coverage differed by locus: A, B, C, DRB1 and DQB1 were typed in roughly 620-630 donors, DQA1 in approximately 520, DPA1 in some 610, and DPB1 in just under 490. Roughly five DR-DQ haplotypes were handled as single units for association and clustering because linkage in the cohort was strong. On average, roughly 240,000 unique TCR beta nucleotide sequences were sequenced per donor among about 400 genotyped donors of the cohort, with 15% to 20% of those sequences being non-productive. Beyond this particular receptor, the publication reports: An earlier analysis of 450 to 750 of the donors showed that most TCR beta V segments appeared in productive rearrangements either about 87% or about 30% of the time, which broadly matched IMGT annotations. The authors suggested that the approach could potentially be generalized to other disease states and immunological phenotypes. A cluster of highly shared sequence variants was judged likely to be a technical artifact of the sequencing pipeline. Most TCR sequences were seen in very few donors, while some public TCRs were found in many individuals. Because HLA typing was missing for some donors at each locus, association tests included only the typed subset. In a later analysis, HLA-associated TCR beta chains were found to be more clonally expanded and to have lower generation probabilities than equally common non-associated chains. According to a later analysis, parvovirus B19, influenza, CMV and Epstein-Barr virus appeared linked to several top co-occurrence clusters. Because counts were too low, about 18 rarely observed V segments, including chromosome 9 orphons, were excluded from the earlier analysis of 500 to 700 of the donors. In the study, around 150 TCR beta chains were listed as associated with cytomegalovirus. According to a later genetic analysis, donors in an Asian-associated ancestry cluster had fewer N-insertions in productive TCRs than the roughly 670-donor mean. Cytomegalovirus status was reported to be diagnosed by the classifier with high specificity and sensitivity in both the original and validation cohorts. In a later analysis, most CMV-associated TCR beta chains were found to appear HLA-restricted, with HLA associations seemingly driven largely by CMV exposure. The cohort was sequenced for TCR beta chains only, and without alpha or paired-chain data the features that could be detected were limited. A further reported finding was that TCR beta sequences accurately predicted the HLA-A and HLA-B alleles for most subjects in the first cohort. In a later analysis, TCR association rates were found to vary across HLA loci, with the most associated TCRs seen for DRB1 alleles and the fewest for HLA-C alleles. V-gene and J-gene trimming of TCR beta chains was associated with a missense DCLRE1C variant in a later genetic analysis, and the association was replicated in an independent cohort. Correlated functional status among segregating V segments might be attributable to linkage disequilibrium, but an unknown experimental factor could not be ruled out. A later analysis associated 16,951 TCR beta sequences with specific HLA alleles at a false discovery rate of 0.05. Strong co-occurrence of HLA alleles, especially DR and DQ, made assigning TCR associations to individual alleles difficult. In vitro tests confirmed that a few of the cytomegalovirus-associated TCR beta chains recognize cytomegalovirus antigens. Immune exposure information for the cohort was limited to CMV serostatus. The presence/absence analyses assumed that sequencing depth was roughly uniform across donors, and that assumption may not be true.

The protocol used for the library was the immunoSEQ multiplex PCR assay. For the multiplex PCR, a mixture combining 60 forward primers for TCR Vbeta segments and 13 reverse primers for TCR Jbeta segments was used. Amplification of the CDR3 region of rearranged TCR beta genes was performed with a multiplex PCR assay on genomic DNA. The Illumina HiSeq System was used to sequence the amplified TCR beta libraries as 87-base-pair reads. On the study's bioinformatics: A later analysis counted about 82 million unique TCR beta chains across the 700 or so repertoires, and roughly 11 million of these chains were shared by at least two donors. Raw reads were error-corrected and collapsed into unique sequences with a nearest-neighbor algorithm that merged closely related sequences to remove PCR and sequencing errors. To assign V, D and J gene segments, CDR3 sequences were aligned to IMGT reference sequences. For a sequence to be retained, a match of at least six nucleotides to both a V gene segment and a J gene segment was required. Rearrangements were classified as productive when the CDR3 lacked stop codons and remained in frame with V and J, and all other rearrangements were classified as non-productive. CDR3 was defined according to IMGT convention as the region running from the second conserved V-encoded cysteine to the conserved J-encoded phenylalanine. The earlier analysis of about 640 of the donors excluded any sequence lacking an unambiguous match to a single V gene segment. An earlier analysis of 500 to 600 of the donors classified V segments as functional when productive rearrangements were above 56.7% and as segregating when the standard deviation between donors was above 5%. A statistical classification framework was developed to diagnose cytomegalovirus status using the catalog of TCR beta chain sequences. V and J gene assignment, in a later analysis, came from comparing TCR nucleotide sequences with IMGT/GENE-DB human TR gene sequences. A later analysis assigned CDR3 sequences and most-parsimonious VDJ recombination scenarios with the TCRdist pipeline. In a later analysis, each TCR beta chain was defined by its CDR3 amino acid sequence together with its V-gene family, and reads without a unique V-gene family were excluded. As a way to deal with suspected cross-contamination and a sequencing artifact, a later analysis dropped nearly 600 nucleotide sequences that were highly shared and had low generation probability. In a later analysis, a clonal expansion index was calculated for each public chain from normalized within-repertoire ranks of inferred template counts. In a later analysis, generation probabilities were computed using a VDJ recombination model fitted to out-of-frame rearrangements, and the results were checked against IGoR. In a later analysis, TCR-TCR, TCR-HLA and TCR-CMV co-occurrence was scored with hypergeometric tests, and a repertoire-size bias correction was applied to TCR pairs. False discovery rates were estimated in a later analysis by permuting HLA or CMV assignments 20 times. In a later analysis, co-occurring TCRs were grouped using DBSCAN, with TCRdist sequence similarity added in when clustering inside HLA-allele-positive subsets. For co-occurrence clustering, repertoires with fewer than 30,000 or more than 120,000 public chains were excluded, along with about five repertoires with anomalous nucleotide sharing. TCRdb retrieved this table from immuneACCESS and kept in-frame rearrangements only. Not all clones are present; in checked studies, unresolved V genes account for under half, and no reason is known for the remainder. V and J calls and clone size are those listed in that table; D and trimming were worked out from the DNA. Across this sample there are 210,000 or so clones, with approximately 83% seen only once. Roughly 10% of the sample comes from the top ten.

Comment on this clone: There is no known antigen for this receptor. Base-call qualities are not available, and no considerably larger clone is one nucleotide away.

The cohort consisted of 666 healthy bone marrow donors. Cohort members were all nominally healthy when sampled, although unrecorded immune exposures were likely present. The donor tested CMV seropositive and was one of the 289 seropositive cohort members. Every donor gave a peripheral blood sample, and the peripheral blood mononuclear cells from that sample were used for TCR beta sequencing. The Qiagen DNeasy Blood Extraction Kit was used to extract genomic DNA from the blood cell samples. Sequenced input: PBMCs. The sequence came from a woman aged 45-59 years in good health and CMV-seropositive.

CDR3 loop: CASGRDYAEAFF. The nucleotide sequence is TGTGCTAGTGGCCGGGACTACGCTGAAGCTTTCTTT. Here the chain combines TRBV12-5 and TRBJ1-1; a weak D assignment points to TRBD1 (5 bases agree). The CDR3 starts with the cysteine, ends with the phenylalanine, and has 12 residues. Only the CDR3 DNA stays, 36 bases, in frame from base 1. V loses 6 bases of germline sequence and J loses 6 bases, and the interval between the two ends is 11 bases. For CDR1 and CDR2, the germline V gene lists LGHNT and FRNRAP.